These 24 T cell receptor beta chains were all obtained from the same sample, sequenced in a study of early T cells in non-severe SARS-CoV-2 infection (dated by TCRdb to 2020 to 2022). Library prep was done by 5' RACE. Sequenced using a NextSeq 500. Using fastp trimming at Q25 and MiXCR clonotype assembly, TCRdb reanalyzed the public sequencing data and kept in-frame beta chains. Records with the same CDR3 protein are collapsed into one entry carrying the most frequent genes and DNA. This sample is represented by about 87,000 distinct CDR3 sequences; roughly 15% of them were singletons. The ten largest clones take up 5% to 7.5% of the sample. Sequences were obtained from whole blood. These receptors originate from an adult who was a healthcare worker with PCR-confirmed SARS-CoV-2 infection or an uninfected control (not recorded which).

This clonotype has at least ten counts. This chain links TRBV7-3 with TRBJ2-6; D assignment may be TRBD1 or TRBD2 (5 bases each). V gave up 5 bases and J gave up 0 bases, with 11 bases separating them. The length of the CDR3 is 16 residues. From germline, CDR1 is SGHTA and CDR2 FQGTGA. The CDR3 nucleotides read TGTGCCAGCAGCCGGGACGTCTCCTCTGGGGCCAACGTCCTGACTTTC. It specifies CASSRDVSSGANVLTF.

This clonotype was seen at least ten times. The chain combines TRBV5-1 with TRBJ1-2, with D unclear. Germline assignment: CDR1 SGHRS and CDR2 YFSETQ. Trimming cost V 1 base and J 0 bases, with 13 bases left between them. This CDR3 is 16 amino acids long. CDR3 nucleotide sequence: TGCGCCAGCAGCTTGCACGGCACCTACCCTAACTATGGCTACACCTTC. Translation: CASSLHGTYPNYGYTF.

This clonotype was observed a handful of times. The CDR3 is CSASIPATGNYGYTF. Written as DNA, the CDR3 is TGCAGTGCTAGTATCCCCGCGACAGGGAACTATGGCTACACCTTC. The V gene is TRBV20-1, the J gene TRBJ1-2; 7 bases align to TRBD1. After removal of 3 bases from V and 2 bases from J, the junction contained 9 bases not matched to a gene. From germline, CDR1 is DFQATT and CDR2 SNEGSKA (reference sequence). The CDR3 is made up of 15 amino acids.

This clonotype has only a few counts. V and J are TRBV20-1 and TRBJ1-1; D uncertain. CDR3 size: 10 residues. Germline assignment: CDR1 DFQATT and CDR2 SNEGSKA (reference sequence). V gave up 5 bases and J gave up 10 bases, with 11 bases separating them. CDR3 nucleotide sequence: TGCAGTGCTGGCGACGTAGGAGCTTTCTTT. Its translation: CSAGDVGAFF.

This sequence joins TRBV2 and TRBJ1-6; possibly TRBD1 for D (5 bases). In germline, CDR1 is SNHLY, CDR2 FYNNEI. Trimming cost V 10 bases and J 2 bases, with 18 bases left between them. The CDR3 is made up of 16 amino acids. In DNA form, the CDR3 reads TGTGCCACCTCTCGGCAGGGAACGACCTATAATTCACCCCTCCACTTT. Translated: CATSRQGTTYNSPLHF.

This clonotype was seen a handful of times. The chain carries TRBV20-1 and TRBJ2-1; D possibly corresponds to TRBD2 (6 bases). Germline assignment: CDR1 DFQATT and CDR2 SNEGSKA (reference sequence). The CDR3 length is 11 residues. CDR3 sequence reads: CSLNGAGEQFF. CDR3 sequence (DNA): TGCAGCCTTAATGGGGCGGGGGAGCAGTTCTTC.

This clonotype appeared many times. This chain uses TRBV11-2 with TRBJ2-3, with a possible D match to TRBD1 (5 bases). Trimming cost V 1 base and J 1 base, with 9 bases left between them. Germline lookup yields CDR1 SGHAT and CDR2 FQNNGV. The CDR3 is made up of 15 amino acids. The CDR3: CASSLVGQGTDTQYF. CDR3 coding DNA: TGTGCCAGCAGCTTAGTTGGACAAGGCACAGATACGCAGTATTTT.

The chain links TRBV6-2 or TRBV6-3 to TRBJ2-5; D remains unclear. There are 14 residues in the CDR3. Germline loops: CDR1 MNHEY, CDR2 SVGEGT. V was cut by 5 bases and J by 0 bases, with 10 bases left in between. The CDR3 loop is CASSSSRYQETQYF. In nucleotides, the CDR3 is TGTGCCAGCAGTAGCTCGCGGTACCAAGAGACCCAGTACTTC.

This clonotype was seen at least ten times. The chain joins TRBV6-1 to TRBJ2-3; a weak D match, TRBD2 (5 bases). The germline V gene encodes CDR1 MNHNS and CDR2 SASEGT. The CDR3 runs to 14 residues. The V end was cut by 2 bases, the J end by 2 bases, with 8 bases between. The DNA of the CDR3 is TGTGCCAGCAGTGAATCTAGCCTCACAGATACGCAGTATTTT. The encoded protein is CASSESSLTDTQYF.

The chain joins TRBV29-1 to TRBJ2-3, with 11 positions matching TRBD2. This CDR3 has 16 residues. Germline CDR1 is SQVTM and CDR2 is ANQGSEA. The V segment lost 2 bases and the J segment 5 bases; nucleotides outside the gene matches: 9. The chain's CDR3 is CSVETLGLAGGDTQYF. The CDR3 DNA reads TGCAGCGTTGAAACCCTTGGGCTAGCGGGGGGAGATACGCAGTATTTT.

This clonotype appeared a few times. The CDR3 DNA is TGTGCCAGCAGCTTTTTGTCCGGGTCCCCTAGCACAGATACGCAGTATTTT. Protein: CASSFLSGSPSTDTQYF. The V gene is TRBV7-9, the J gene TRBJ2-3; D remains ambiguous. Looked up from germline, CDR1 is SEHNR and CDR2 is FQNEAQ (reference sequence). This CDR3 region has 17 residues. V was shortened by 3 bases and J by 0 bases, with 16 bases between the two germline ends.

The CDR3 nucleotides are TGTGCCAGCATCAGGGACAGGGGGTTATACACCGGGGAGCTGTTTTTT. Translating it yields CASIRDRGLYTGELFF. This chain uses TRBV2 with TRBJ2-2; 11 nucleotides align to TRBD1. The V gene end was trimmed by 7 bases and the J gene end by 3 bases; junction bases not matched to a gene: 7. Germline CDR1 is SNHLY and CDR2 is FYNNEI. The CDR3 sequence is 16 residues long.

This sequence joins TRBV11-2 and TRBJ2-3; D may be TRBD1 or TRBD2 (6 bases each). V was shortened by 5 bases and J by 3 bases, with 15 bases between the two germline ends. Germline-derived CDR1 and CDR2 are SGHAT and FQNNGV. CDR3 size: 15 residues. In DNA, the CDR3 is TGTGCCAGCAGCCAACAGGGAGGACGGACAGATACGCAGTATTTT. Translation gives CASSQQGGRTDTQYF.

V usage is TRBV2 and J usage is TRBJ1-6; D not certain. The CDR3 sequence is 16 residues long. The germline V gene encodes CDR1 SNHLY and CDR2 FYNNEI. The V gene lost 4 bases and the J gene lost 8 bases, with 18 bases spanning the gap. The CDR3 nucleotides read TGTGCCAGCAGTGTCCTGAAAGGGATTGGCGATTCACCCCTCCACTTT. Amino acid sequence: CASSVLKGIGDSPLHF. Full variable domain (missing parts from reference TRBV2 and TRBJ1-6): EPEVTQTPSHQVTQMGQEVILRCVPISNHLYFYWYRQILGQKVEFLVSFYNNEISEKSEIFDDQFSVERPDGSNFTLKIRSTKLEDSAMYFCASSVLKGIGDSPLHFGNGTRLTVT.

This clonotype was detected a few times. The CDR3 reads CASSLQETEAFF. The CDR3, as DNA: TGTGCCAGCAGTTTACAGGAGACTGAAGCTTTCTTT. J is TRBJ1-1 and V is TRBV28; D is unresolved. Per germline, CDR1 MDHEN and CDR2 SYDVKM. The V end lost 2 bases, the J end lost 5 bases, and 6 bases lay between the germline ends. The CDR3 is 12 residues long.

The chain uses TRBV30 and TRBJ1-2; no clear D gene. The V gene lost 2 bases and the J gene lost 7 bases, with 11 bases spanning the gap. This CDR3 comprises 12 residues. The germline CDR1 and CDR2 sequences are GTSNPN and SVGIG (reference sequence). CDR3 nucleotides: TGTGCCTGGAGTCATAGGGCCGGTGGCTACACCTTC. It specifies CAWSHRAGGYTF.

The table lists this clonotype with a few counts. The chain carries TRBV29-1 and TRBJ1-1; possible D gene TRBD1, 6 bases. V gave up 6 bases and J gave up 4 bases, with 15 bases separating them. The CDR3 contains 13 residues. Germline CDR1 reads SQVTM; CDR2 reads ANQGSEA. The CDR3 loop reads CSVNREPFTEAFF. Here the CDR3 DNA reads TGCAGCGTGAACAGGGAACCGTTCACTGAAGCTTTCTTT.

In this sample, this clonotype turned up many times. The rearrangement links TRBV7-2 to TRBJ2-3; no clear D gene. Per germline, CDR1 SGHTA and CDR2 FQGNSA. This CDR3 has 16 amino acids. Trimming removed 5 bases from V and 0 bases from J, with 15 bases in between. CDR3: CASSPLGESSTDTQYF. In DNA form, the CDR3 reads TGTGCCAGCAGCCCGCTTGGGGAATCTAGCACAGATACGCAGTATTTT.

This clonotype was detected only a few times. J is TRBJ1-2 and V is TRBV6-1; a weak D match, TRBD1 (5 bases). From germline, CDR1 is MNHNS and CDR2 SASEGT. With 4 bases removed from V and 3 bases from J, the gap between germline ends came to 12 bases. There are 14 residues in the CDR3. The CDR3 coding sequence is TGTGCCAGCAGTGGAAGGACATACGACTATGGCTACACCTTC. Translated, it gives CASSGRTYDYGYTF.

This clonotype has only a few counts. The rearrangement links TRBV10-3 to TRBJ1-3; tentative D call: TRBD1 (6 bases). The length of the CDR3 is 15 residues. The V end lost 11 bases, the J end lost 4 bases, and 21 bases lay between the germline ends. Per the germline V gene, CDR1 is ENHRY and CDR2 is SYGVKD. Here the CDR3 reads CALREQGAGGNTIYF. The CDR3 DNA sequence: TGTGCCCTGAGGGAACAGGGAGCCGGAGGAAACACCATATATTTT.

This clonotype was counted between two and nine times. CDR3 coding DNA: TGTGCCAGCAGCGGACAGGGGAATCAGCCCCAGCATTTT. Its translation: CASSGQGNQPQHF. The chain employs TRBV7-9 and TRBJ1-5; 9 nucleotides match TRBD1. The CDR3 is 13 amino acids. CDR1 and CDR2 (germline): SEHNR, FQNEAQ (reference sequence). V shed 5 bases and J 4 bases; nucleotides not matched to a gene: 0.

This clonotype was counted between two and nine times. The V gene is TRBV7-2, the J gene TRBJ2-2; 11 bases fit TRBD2. In germline, CDR1 is SGHTA, CDR2 FQGNSA. There are 18 residues in the CDR3. V lost 7 bases to trimming and J lost 0 bases; unmatched junction nucleotides: 10. The CDR3 sequence: CASNFPLAGGANTGELFF. The CDR3, as DNA: TGTGCCAGCAACTTCCCCCTAGCGGGGGGCGCGAACACCGGGGAGCTGTTTTTT.

The chain is built from TRBV7-9 and TRBJ2-3; TRBD2 matches 8 bases. This CDR3 region has 15 residues. Per the germline V gene, CDR1 is SEHNR and CDR2 is FQNEAQ (reference sequence). The V gene end was trimmed by 3 bases and the J gene end by 2 bases; junction bases not matched to a gene: 4. CDR3 in amino acids: CASSLRGALTDTQYF. The CDR3 DNA sequence: TGTGCCAGCAGCTTGCGGGGGGCCCTCACAGATACGCAGTATTTT. Filled out from reference TRBV7-9 and TRBJ2-3, the complete variable domain reads DTGVSQNPRHKITKRGQNVTFRCDPISEHNRLYWYRQTLGQGPEFLTYFQNEAQLEKSRLLSDRFSAERPKGSFSTLEIQRTEQGDSAMYLCASSLRGALTDTQYFGPGTRLTVL.

This clonotype was seen ten or more times. The J gene is TRBJ2-1, the V gene TRBV12-3 or TRBV12-4; possible D gene TRBD2, 6 bases. The CDR3 spans 11 residues. Between the trimmed V and J ends, which lost 4 bases and 8 bases, there was a span of 6 bases. The CDR3 DNA is TGTGCCAGCAGTTGGGGGGATGAGCAGTTCTTC. It codes for CASSWGDEQFF.